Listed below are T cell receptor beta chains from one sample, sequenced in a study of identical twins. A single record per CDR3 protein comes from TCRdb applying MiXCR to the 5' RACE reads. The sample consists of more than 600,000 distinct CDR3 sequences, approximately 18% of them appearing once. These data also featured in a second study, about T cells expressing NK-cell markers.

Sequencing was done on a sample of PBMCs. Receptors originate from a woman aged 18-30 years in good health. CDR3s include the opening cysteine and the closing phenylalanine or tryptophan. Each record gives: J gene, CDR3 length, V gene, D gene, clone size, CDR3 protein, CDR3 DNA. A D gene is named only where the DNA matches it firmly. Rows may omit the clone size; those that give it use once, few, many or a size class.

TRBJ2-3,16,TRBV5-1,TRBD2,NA,CASSLQAGGSTDTQYF,TGCGCCAGCAGCTTGCAGGCGGGGGGATCCACAGATACGCAGTATTTT
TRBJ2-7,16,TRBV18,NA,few,CASSLLGGQGAYEQYF,TGTGCCAGCTCACTCCTCGGTGGGCAGGGTGCCTACGAGCAGTACTTC
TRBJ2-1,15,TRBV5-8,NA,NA,CASSLTVSSYNEQFF,TGTGCCAGCAGCTTGACTGTGAGCTCCTACAATGAGCAGTTCTTC
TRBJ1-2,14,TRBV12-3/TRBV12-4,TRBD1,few,CASTLTGASDGYTF,TGTGCCAGCACCTTGACAGGGGCATCGGACGGCTACACCTTC
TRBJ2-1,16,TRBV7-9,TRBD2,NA,CAGSTPSGGAYNEQFF,TGTGCCGGCAGCACCCCTAGCGGGGGGGCCTACAATGAGCAGTTCTTC
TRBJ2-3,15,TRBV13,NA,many,CASSLGRVTTDTQYF,TGTGCCAGCAGCTTGGGCAGAGTGACTACAGATACGCAGTATTTT
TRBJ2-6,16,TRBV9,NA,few,CASSAGHPSGANVLTF,TGTGCCAGCAGCGCTGGACACCCCTCTGGGGCCAACGTCCTGACTTTC
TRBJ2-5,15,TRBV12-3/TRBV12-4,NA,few,CASSNRQGGTETQYF,TGTGCCAGCAGCAATAGGCAGGGGGGCACGGAGACCCAGTACTTC
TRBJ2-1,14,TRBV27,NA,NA,CASSFGLQRVEQFF,TGTGCCAGCAGTTTTGGACTGCAAAGGGTTGAGCAGTTCTTC
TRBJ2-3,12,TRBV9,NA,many,CASSVVQGRRYF,TGTGCCAGCAGCGTAGTACAGGGAAGGAGGTATTTT
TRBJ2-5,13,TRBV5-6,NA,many,CASSSGPQETQYF,TGTGCCAGCAGCTCAGGACCTCAGGAGACCCAGTACTTC
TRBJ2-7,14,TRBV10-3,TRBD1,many,CAISGDRGFEEQYF,TGTGCCATCAGTGGGGACAGGGGATTTGAAGAGCAGTACTTC
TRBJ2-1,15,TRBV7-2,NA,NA,CASSPPARANHEQFF,TGTGCCAGCAGCCCACCGGCGCGGGCCAACCATGAGCAGTTCTTC
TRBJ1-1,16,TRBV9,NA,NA,CASRPERAGVNTEAFF,TGTGCCAGCAGACCAGAGAGGGCAGGGGTGAACACTGAAGCTTTCTTT
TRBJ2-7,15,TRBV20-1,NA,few,CSAIYITLGFSEQYF,TGCAGTGCTATTTACATTACCCTGGGTTTTAGCGAGCAGTACTTC
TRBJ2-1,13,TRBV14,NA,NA,CASSHAWGAGQFF,TGTGCCAGCAGCCACGCCTGGGGCGCTGGGCAGTTCTTC
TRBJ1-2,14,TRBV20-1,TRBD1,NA,CSASGDREFYGYTF,TGCAGTGCTAGCGGGGACAGGGAGTTCTATGGCTACACCTTC
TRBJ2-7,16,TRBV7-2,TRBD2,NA,CASSLLGLEHRYEQYF,TGTGCCAGCAGCCTCCTGGGACTAGAGCATCGCTACGAGCAGTACTTC
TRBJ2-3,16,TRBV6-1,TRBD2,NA,CASSSGTSGSRDTQYF,TGTGCCAGCAGCTCCGGGACTAGCGGCTCAAGGGATACGCAGTATTTT
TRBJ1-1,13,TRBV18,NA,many,CASSPPGEQQAFF,TGTGCCAGCTCACCACCTGGAGAGCAACAAGCTTTCTTT
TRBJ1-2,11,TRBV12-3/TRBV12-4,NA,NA,CASSFRYGYTF,TGTGCCAGCAGTTTTAGATATGGCTACACCTTC
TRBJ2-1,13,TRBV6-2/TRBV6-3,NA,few,CASSRDDYNEQFF,TGTGCCAGCAGTCGTGACGACTACAATGAGCAGTTCTTC
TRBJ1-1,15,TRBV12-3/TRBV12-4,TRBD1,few,CASRLTGVLDTEAFF,TGTGCCAGCAGGCTTACAGGGGTCTTGGACACTGAAGCTTTCTTT
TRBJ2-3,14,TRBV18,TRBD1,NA,CASSPGQAVDTQYF,TGTGCCAGCTCACCAGGACAGGCAGTAGATACGCAGTATTTT
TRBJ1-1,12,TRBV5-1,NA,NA,CASSNLTSVAFF,TGCGCCAGCAGCAATCTCACCTCGGTGGCTTTCTTT
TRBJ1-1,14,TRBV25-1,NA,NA,CASRWERRWAEAFF,TGTGCCAGCAGGTGGGAGAGACGTTGGGCTGAAGCTTTCTTT
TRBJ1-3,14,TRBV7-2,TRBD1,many,CASSPRGPRNTIYF,TGTGCCAGCAGCCCCAGGGGGCCGAGAAACACCATATATTTT
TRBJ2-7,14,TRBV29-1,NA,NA,CSVRRTQGEHEQYF,TGCAGCGTCCGCCGTACACAGGGTGAGCACGAGCAGTACTTC
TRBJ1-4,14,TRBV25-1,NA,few,CASSNQGINEKLFF,TGTGCCAGCAGTAATCAGGGGATTAATGAAAAACTGTTTTTT
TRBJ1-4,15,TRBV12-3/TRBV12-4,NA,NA,CASSRTDATNEKLFF,TGTGCCAGCAGTAGAACAGATGCAACTAATGAAAAACTGTTTTTT
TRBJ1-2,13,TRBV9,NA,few,CASSVAGVQGYTF,TGTGCCAGCAGCGTAGCTGGGGTCCAAGGCTACACCTTC
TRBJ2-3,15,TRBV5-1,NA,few,CASSLGTVSTDTQYF,TGCGCCAGCAGCTTGGGAACGGTGAGCACAGATACGCAGTATTTT
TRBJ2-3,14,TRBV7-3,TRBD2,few,CASSLLAGGNTQYF,TGTGCCAGCAGCTTACTAGCGGGGGGCAATACGCAGTATTTT
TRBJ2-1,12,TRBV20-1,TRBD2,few,CSATDSGDTQFF,TGCAGTGCGACAGATAGCGGGGATACGCAGTTCTTC
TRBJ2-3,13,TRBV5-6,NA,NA,CAISTGPSDTQYF,TGTGCCATCAGCACAGGGCCCTCAGATACGCAGTATTTT
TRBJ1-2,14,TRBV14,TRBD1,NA,CASSLRDRGLGYTF,TGTGCCAGCAGCCTCAGGGACAGGGGGCTAGGCTACACCTTC
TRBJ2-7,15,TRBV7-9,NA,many,CASSPRRDSAYEQYF,TGTGCCAGCAGCCCTCGCCGGGACTCTGCCTACGAGCAGTACTTC
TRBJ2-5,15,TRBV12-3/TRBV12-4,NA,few,CASSSPPSGQETQYF,TGTGCCAGCAGTTCTCCCCCAAGCGGGCAAGAGACCCAGTACTTC
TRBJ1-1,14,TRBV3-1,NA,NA,CASTLRGGNTEAFF,TGTGCCAGCACCCTCCGAGGGGGTAACACTGAAGCTTTCTTT
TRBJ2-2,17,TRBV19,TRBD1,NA,CASSKPRDRGDTGELFF,TGTGCCAGTAGTAAACCCCGGGACAGGGGGGACACCGGGGAGCTGTTTTTT
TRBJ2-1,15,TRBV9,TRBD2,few,CASSVGTSGGNEQFF,TGTGCCAGCAGCGTAGGGACTAGCGGAGGGAATGAGCAGTTCTTC
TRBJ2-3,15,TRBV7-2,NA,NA,CASSLGGYPTDTQYF,TGTGCCAGCAGCTTAGGTGGATACCCCACAGATACGCAGTATTTT
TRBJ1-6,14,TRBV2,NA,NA,CASSDSVGNSPLHF,TGTGCCAGCAGTGACTCCGTCGGGAATTCACCCCTCCACTTT
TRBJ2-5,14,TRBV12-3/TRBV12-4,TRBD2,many,CASRLAGVVETQYF,TGTGCCAGCCGCCTAGCGGGAGTAGTTGAGACCCAGTACTTC
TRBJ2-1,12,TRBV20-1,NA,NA,CRASSSYNEQFF,TGCAGAGCGTCGAGCTCCTACAATGAGCAGTTCTTC
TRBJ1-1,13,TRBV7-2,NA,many,CASTFGGGTEAFF,TGTGCCAGCACCTTCGGGGGGGGAACTGAAGCTTTCTTT